The sequence of this T cell receptor (beta chain) was determined in a study of beta chain features in type 1 diabetes. Every isolated RNA sample was fully reverse transcribed, so sequencing captured expressed TCRB transcripts. Assay used: immunoSEQ multiplex PCR; TCRdb lists only in-frame clones, some missing. The sample yields about 230,000 clones, approximately 16% seen once. This clone was counted only a few times. The antigen is not known. V lost 3 bases to trimming and J lost 3 bases; unmatched junction nucleotides: 4. The CDR3 has 16 residues. Germline CDR1 and CDR2: SGDLS and YYNGEE. Whole-study findings and limits: High-TCR-expressing cells could be over-represented by cDNA sequencing. There was a moderate but significant shortening of TCRB CDR3s in all four CD4+ subsets of Type 1 diabetes patients. When VDJ junctions were examined, type 1 diabetes patients showed fewer insertions and more deletions.

The chain uses TRBV9 and TRBJ2-3; 13 bases align to TRBD2. Input material: naive CD4+ T cells from blood. The receptor's source is a man aged 30 to 45 with type 1 diabetes. CDR3 nucleotides: TGTGCCAGCAGCGACACTAGCGGGAGGGTGACAGATACGCAGTATTTT. Its translation is CASSDTSGRVTDTQYF.